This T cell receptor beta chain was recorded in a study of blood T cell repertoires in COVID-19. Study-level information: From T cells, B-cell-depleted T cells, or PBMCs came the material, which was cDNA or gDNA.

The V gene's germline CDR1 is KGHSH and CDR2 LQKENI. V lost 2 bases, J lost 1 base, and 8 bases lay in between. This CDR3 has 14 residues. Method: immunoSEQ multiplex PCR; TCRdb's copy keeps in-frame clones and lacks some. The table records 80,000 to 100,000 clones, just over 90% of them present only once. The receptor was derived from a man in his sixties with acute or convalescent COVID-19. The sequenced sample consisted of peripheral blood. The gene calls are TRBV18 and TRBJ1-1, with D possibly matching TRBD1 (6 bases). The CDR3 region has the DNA TGTGCCAGCTCACCAGACAGGACGAACACTGAAGCTTTCTTT. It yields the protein CASSPDRTNTEAFF. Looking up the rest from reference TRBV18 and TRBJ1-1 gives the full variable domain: NAGVMQNPRHLVRRRGQEARLRCSPMKGHSHVYWYRQLPEEGLKFMVYLQKENIIDESGMPKERFSAEFPKEGPSILRIQQVVRGDSAAYFCASSPDRTNTEAFFGQGTRLTVV.